A selection of T cell receptor beta chains follows, all from one sample in a study of blood T cell repertoires in COVID-19. Method: immunoSEQ multiplex PCR; TCRdb's copy keeps in-frame clones and lacks some. The sample carries some 100,000 clones, 60% to 85% recorded once. Source material: peripheral blood. Receptors were obtained from a human donor in a cohort sampled during active or convalescent COVID-19. Each CDR3 is given with its conserved first and last residue. The D gene is left open where the match is weak. Part of the rows lack a size; the others show once, few, many or a class for expanded clones.

len: 15
j_gene: TRBJ1-4
v_gene: TRBV5-5
abundance: .
d_gene: .
CDR3aa: CASSTAGVASEKLFF
CDR3nt: TGTGCCAGCAGCACCGCAGGGGTGGCGAGTGAAAAACTGTTTTTT

len: 12
j_gene: TRBJ1-5
v_gene: TRBV6-6
abundance: .
d_gene: .
CDR3aa: CASSYAQQPQHF
CDR3nt: TGTGCCAGCAGTTACGCCCAGCAGCCCCAGCATTTT

len: 18
j_gene: TRBJ2-3
v_gene: TRBV6-2/TRBV6-3
abundance: .
d_gene: .
CDR3aa: CASSPNWQGFRGTDTQYF
CDR3nt: TGTGCCAGCAGCCCCAACTGGCAGGGGTTTAGGGGCACAGATACGCAGTATTTT

len: 17
j_gene: TRBJ1-3
v_gene: TRBV25-1
abundance: .
d_gene: .
CDR3aa: CASSDRPGAASGNTIYF
CDR3nt: TGTGCCAGCAGTGACCGCCCAGGGGCAGCCTCTGGAAACACCATATATTTT

len: 13
j_gene: TRBJ2-7
v_gene: TRBV9
abundance: few
d_gene: .
CDR3aa: CASSVVHSGEQYF
CDR3nt: TGTGCCAGCAGCGTAGTTCACTCGGGAGAGCAGTACTTC

len: 15
j_gene: TRBJ2-7
v_gene: TRBV3-1/TRBV3-2
abundance: few
d_gene: TRBD2
CDR3aa: CASSLTSGLSYEQYF
CDR3nt: TGTGCCAGCAGTCTCACTAGCGGGCTCTCCTACGAGCAGTACTTC

len: 17
j_gene: TRBJ1-5
v_gene: TRBV6-2/TRBV6-3
abundance: .
d_gene: .
CDR3aa: CASSLARFGNSNQPQHF
CDR3nt: TGTGCCAGCAGCCTAGCGAGGTTCGGTAACAGCAATCAGCCCCAGCATTTT

len: 18
j_gene: TRBJ1-5
v_gene: TRBV28
abundance: .
d_gene: TRBD1
CDR3aa: CASRKDRVRGYSNQPQHF
CDR3nt: TGTGCCAGCAGAAAAGACAGGGTTCGGGGATATAGCAATCAGCCCCAGCATTTT

len: 15
j_gene: TRBJ1-4
v_gene: TRBV5-1
abundance: .
d_gene: .
CDR3aa: CASSFSLATNEKLFF
CDR3nt: TGCGCCAGCAGCTTCTCGTTAGCAACTAATGAAAAACTGTTTTTT

len: 13
j_gene: TRBJ2-7
v_gene: TRBV29-1
abundance: .
d_gene: .
CDR3aa: CSVEGQFSYEQYF
CDR3nt: TGCAGCGTTGAAGGCCAGTTCTCCTACGAGCAGTACTTC

len: 13
j_gene: TRBJ2-7
v_gene: TRBV5-1
abundance: .
d_gene: .
CDR3aa: CASSLPPATEQYF
CDR3nt: TGCGCCAGCAGCTTGCCCCCAGCGACGGAGCAGTACTTC

len: 15
j_gene: TRBJ1-5
v_gene: TRBV27
abundance: few
d_gene: TRBD1
CDR3aa: CASRELQGYNQPQHF
CDR3nt: TGTGCCAGCAGAGAACTACAGGGGTACAATCAGCCCCAGCATTTT

len: 14
j_gene: TRBJ1-2
v_gene: TRBV4-3
abundance: once
d_gene: .
CDR3aa: CASSQGSRGYGYTF
CDR3nt: TGCGCCAGCAGCCAAGGGAGCAGAGGGTATGGCTACACCTTC

len: 15
j_gene: TRBJ2-1
v_gene: TRBV7-3
abundance: once
d_gene: .
CDR3aa: CASSPTRASYNEQFF
CDR3nt: TGTGCCAGCAGCCCTACTAGAGCCTCCTACAATGAGCAGTTCTTC

len: 16
j_gene: TRBJ1-1
v_gene: TRBV4-3
abundance: .
d_gene: .
CDR3aa: CASSQDLWGGFTEAFF
CDR3nt: TGCGCCAGCAGCCAAGATCTATGGGGGGGCTTTACTGAAGCTTTCTTT

len: 16
j_gene: TRBJ2-7
v_gene: TRBV7-2
abundance: .
d_gene: .
CDR3aa: CASSRRNIAPRNEQYF
CDR3nt: TGTGCCAGCAGCCGGAGAAATATCGCCCCTCGGAACGAGCAGTACTTC

len: 16
j_gene: TRBJ2-7
v_gene: TRBV28
abundance: .
d_gene: TRBD2
CDR3aa: CASSLSRLAGGYEQYF
CDR3nt: TGTGCCAGCAGTCTGTCCCGACTAGCGGGCGGGTACGAGCAGTACTTC

len: 15
j_gene: TRBJ1-1
v_gene: TRBV19
abundance: few
d_gene: TRBD1
CDR3aa: CASSKPYRGSTEAFF
CDR3nt: TGTGCCAGTAGTAAGCCGTACAGGGGGAGCACTGAAGCTTTCTTT

len: 12
j_gene: TRBJ2-3
v_gene: TRBV9
abundance: .
d_gene: .
CDR3aa: CASSLIRGTQYF
CDR3nt: TGTGCCAGCAGCCTCATCCGGGGTACGCAGTATTTT

len: 16
j_gene: TRBJ2-7
v_gene: TRBV28
abundance: .
d_gene: TRBD1
CDR3aa: CASGGLGTGKVGEQYF
CDR3nt: TGTGCCAGCGGCGGTCTTGGGACAGGGAAGGTGGGGGAGCAGTACTTC

len: 16
j_gene: TRBJ2-2
v_gene: TRBV4-3
abundance: few
d_gene: TRBD2
CDR3aa: CASSQRAGDGNGELFF
CDR3nt: TGCGCCAGCAGCCAACGAGCGGGAGATGGTAACGGGGAGCTGTTTTTT

len: 15
j_gene: TRBJ2-7
v_gene: TRBV4-3
abundance: .
d_gene: .
CDR3aa: CASSPRAAGAYEQYF
CDR3nt: TGCGCCAGCAGCCCCAGGGCGGCGGGGGCTTACGAGCAGTACTTC

len: 15
j_gene: TRBJ2-7
v_gene: TRBV7-3
abundance: .
d_gene: TRBD2
CDR3aa: CASSLNGGSSYEQYF
CDR3nt: TGTGCCAGCAGCTTAAACGGCGGGAGCTCCTACGAGCAGTACTTC

len: 18
j_gene: TRBJ1-2
v_gene: TRBV6-1
abundance: once
d_gene: .
CDR3aa: CASSESVGAYPLNYGYTF
CDR3nt: TGTGCCAGCAGTGAATCGGTGGGGGCTTACCCTCTAAACTATGGCTACACCTTC

len: 18
j_gene: TRBJ2-3
v_gene: TRBV27
abundance: once
d_gene: TRBD2
CDR3aa: CASSPKSVSSGATDTQYF
CDR3nt: TGTGCCAGCAGTCCCAAGTCGGTTTCTAGCGGGGCCACAGATACGCAGTATTTT

len: 16
j_gene: TRBJ2-6
v_gene: TRBV7-9
abundance: .
d_gene: .
CDR3aa: CASSFVSGSGANVLTF
CDR3nt: TGTGCCAGCAGCTTCGTCTCGGGCTCTGGGGCCAACGTCCTGACTTTC

len: 14
j_gene: TRBJ2-1
v_gene: TRBV19
abundance: .
d_gene: .
CDR3aa: CASNGGGSYNEQFF
CDR3nt: TGTGCCAGTAACGGCGGCGGCTCCTACAATGAGCAGTTCTTC